This T cell receptor beta chain was recorded in a study of blood T cell repertoires in COVID-19. Study details: Acute-phase and convalescent COVID-19 samples originated in the United States, Italy and Spain. The analysed material was cDNA or gDNA that came from T cells, B-cell-depleted T cells, or PBMCs.

This clone was recorded at least ten times. The authors' processing: Scientists estimated how many nucleated cells there were by amplifying reference gene primers. The assay was immunoSEQ multiplex PCR, and TCRdb's table has in-frame clones only and misses some. V and J calls and clone size are given by that table; D and trimming were obtained from the DNA. The sample shows a few hundred thousand clones, roughly 86% of them seen only once. CDR3 length equals 16 residues. Trimming removed 0 bases at V and 1 base at J, with 13 bases between. Germline CDR1 is SGHRS and CDR2 is YFSETQ. The TCR sequence derives from a man between 60 and 75 years old with acute or convalescent COVID-19. This chain joins TRBV5-1 and TRBJ1-1, with D maybe TRBD1 (5 bases). Sequenced material: peripheral blood. CDR3 loop: CASSLVGRAPNTEAFF. The CDR3 DNA reads TGCGCCAGCAGCTTGGTAGGCAGGGCCCCGAACACTGAAGCTTTCTTT.